This T cell receptor beta chain was sequenced for a study of tumor-infiltrating lymphocytes in primary liver carcinoma. Study results and limitations: Detection in all five tumor regions applied to only about 7-25% of top clones.

Making TCR beta cDNA involved 400 to 600 ng total RNA and a constant-region primer. Nested multiplex PCR, run for three rounds with slightly modified ARM-PCR, yielded TCR beta libraries. Investigators reported that the first two PCR rounds, at 10 cycles each, used TRBV1-TRBV30 forward primers with a C-beta reverse primer. TCRdb itself ran the multiplex PCR reads through MiXCR, one entry per CDR3 protein. This sample yields roughly 100,000 distinct CDR3 sequences, of which approximately 80% are seen a single time; 15% to 25% belongs to the top ten. From approximately 20-30 mg of unsorted bulk tissue, DNA and RNA were co-extracted together. The CDR3 covers 15 residues. Germline V gives CDR1 SQVTM, CDR2 ANQGSEA. As regards this clonotype: Antigen: not known. The CDR3 end shows no conserved phenylalanine or tryptophan, and so a read error is likely.

The rearrangement links TRBV29-1 to TRBJ2-3; D is tentatively TRBD1 or TRBD2 (5 bases each). The origin of this receptor is a middle-aged man with primary liver carcinoma and hepatitis B virus infection. Material for sequencing was liver tumor tissue from sampling region 3. The subset is: tumor region T3, left-lateral pole. The CDR3 loop reads CSVGAGWEMRDTQYL. CDR3 coding DNA: TGCAGTGTTGGGGCAGGTTGGGAGATGAGAGATACGCAGTATTTG.